This passage covers 21 T cell receptor beta chains from one sample sequenced in a study of tumor-infiltrating lymphocytes in primary liver carcinoma. The template, approximately 500 ng total RNA, yielded TCR beta cDNA made with a constant-region primer. Sequencing libraries for TCR beta derived from three nested multiplex PCR rounds that used slightly modified ARM-PCR. The two initial PCR rounds, around 11 cycles each, used TRBV1-TRBV30 forward and C-beta reverse primers. Each CDR3 protein gets one entry after TCRdb re-called the multiplex PCR reads with MiXCR. The sample records roughly 49,000 distinct CDR3 sequences, approximately 80% being singletons. Unsorted bulk tissue, roughly 20-32 mg of it, served as the source for co-extraction of RNA and DNA. The sequenced sample was liver tumor tissue from sampling region 5. Documented subset: tumor region T5, tumor centre. These receptors all stem from a man in his forties or fifties with primary liver carcinoma and hepatitis B virus infection.

As to this clonotype: Since a much larger clone is just one base distant, this may be a read error. Because the CDR3 is missing its conserved closing phenylalanine or tryptophan, this is likely a read error. The chain couples TRBV7-9 to TRBJ2-2; 8 bases are a match to TRBD1. The CDR3 has 14 amino acids. V shed 7 bases, J shed 7 bases, and the junction held 8 bases outside the gene matches. Germline V lookup: CDR1 SEHNR, CDR2 FQNEAQ (reference sequence). The CDR3 region is CASTSTGVNGELFS. Here the CDR3 DNA reads TGTGCCAGCACCTCGACAGGGGTTAACGGGGAGCTGTTTTCT.

With respect to this clonotype: A junction end diverges from the germline sequence, so it may reflect a read error. This sequence joins TRBV29-1 and TRBJ2-5; the match to TRBD1 covers 10 bases. The CDR3 extends over 15 amino acids. CDR1 is SQVTM and CDR2 is ANQGSEA in the germline V gene. CDR3 nucleotides: TGCAGCCTTGAAGCAGACAGGGGGCGTGCAGAGACTCAGTACTTC. It is translated as CSLEADRGRAETQYF.

On this clonotype itself: A much larger clone lies a single base off, so this may be a read error. The chain combines TRBV20-1 with TRBJ1-5; TRBD1 aligns across 7 bases. This CDR3 is 16 amino acids long. The J segment lost 1 base and the V segment lost 5 bases, leaving 11 bases of the junction unmatched. Germline V CDR1 and CDR2: DFQATT, SNEGSKA (reference sequence). This chain's CDR3 is CSAAQGEWLSNQPQHF. CDR3 bases: TGCAGTGCTGCCCAGGGGGAATGGTTAAGCAATCAGCCCCAGCATTTT.

CDR3 DNA sequence: TGCGCCAGCAGCCTCCTCGGGAGCTCATGCGAGCAGTACTTC. The encoded protein is CASSLLGSSCEQYF. V is TRBV5-1 and J is TRBJ2-7; perhaps TRBD2 as D (6 bases). The CDR3 extends over 14 amino acids. V was pared by 4 bases and J by 6 bases, with 17 bases between. Germline CDR1 SGHRS, CDR2 YFSETQ.

This clonotype is labeled medium-sized. V gene TRBV11-1 combines with J gene TRBJ2-7; D possibly corresponds to TRBD1 (5 bases). The germline V gene encodes CDR1 SGHAT and CDR2 FQDESV (reference sequence). The CDR3 spans 16 residues. V was pared by 5 bases and J by 7 bases, with 24 bases between. CDR3 protein: CASSLRVRASLGEQYF. For the CDR3, the DNA is TGTGCCAGCAGCCTGCGCGTCAGGGCGTCCCTGGGGGAGCAGTACTTC.

With regard to this clonotype: One end of the junction varies from germline; a read error may be responsible. This chain connects TRBV19 to TRBJ1-2; D gene unclear. The germline V gene encodes CDR1 LNHDA and CDR2 SQIVND (reference sequence). CDR3 length: 12 amino acids. The CDR3 sequence: CASRDYNYGHTF. In nucleotides, the CDR3 is TGTGCCAGTAGGGACTACAACTATGGCCACACCTTC.

This sequence joins TRBV24-1 and TRBJ2-2, with a weak D call TRBD1 (6 bases). This CDR3 has 16 amino acids. Trimming took off 8 bases at V and 7 bases at J, with 22 bases between the two ends. CDR1 and CDR2 (germline): KGHDR, SFDVKD. Here the CDR3 DNA reads TGTGCCACCACTCCGAACCACCAGGACAGCATCGGGGAGCTGTTTTTT. This sequence encodes CATTPNHQDSIGELFF.

The chain is built from TRBV6-9 and TRBJ2-7; D gene ambiguous. CDR1 is MNHGY and CDR2 is SVAAGI in the germline V gene. The V gene lost 4 bases and the J gene lost 4 bases, with 8 bases spanning the gap. The CDR3 loop spans 12 amino acids. The CDR3 region has the DNA TGTGCCAGCAGTTCCGATACTTACGAGCAGTACTTC. This translates into CASSSDTYEQYF.

Remarks on this clonotype: An end of the junction does not agree with germline; a read error may underlie this. J is TRBJ1-2 and V is TRBV6-6, with 7 bases fitting TRBD1. Germline CDR1 reads MNHNY; CDR2 reads SVGAGI (reference sequence). The CDR3 runs to 16 residues. Here the CDR3 reads CASSSRRDSSIYSYTF. CDR3 in DNA: TGTGCCAGCAGTTCTAGGCGGGACAGCTCTATCTATAGCTACACCTTC.

Note on this clonotype: Here the CDR3 omits its conserved ending phenylalanine or tryptophan, so a read error is the likely source. The chain is built from TRBV5-5 and TRBJ1-2; a weak D match, TRBD1 (5 bases). Trimming pared 7 bases from V and 7 bases from J, leaving 17 bases between. CDR3 length equals 13 residues. CDR1 is SGHKS, CDR2 YYEKEE, per germline (reference sequence). The CDR3 sequence: CASGVPGPSGYTL. The CDR3 coding sequence is TGTGCCAGCGGGGTGCCGGGACCTTCTGGCTACACCCTC.

This clonotype was counted between two and nine times. The chain joins TRBV4-1 to TRBJ2-7, with D possibly called TRBD1 or TRBD2 (5 bases each). The CDR3 is 17 amino acids. V shed 4 bases and J shed 0 bases, with 19 bases lying between them. Germline V gene lookup returns CDR1 MGHRA and CDR2 YSYEKL. CDR3 sequence reads: CASSRGERQRLSYEQYF. The CDR3 bases are TGCGCCAGCAGCCGAGGGGAACGACAGAGGCTCTCCTACGAGCAGTACTTC.

Details on this clonotype: A clone one base away is much larger, so this may be a read error. The chain employs TRBV9 and TRBJ2-7; tentative D call: TRBD1 (6 bases). The CDR3 has 14 residues. The germline V gene encodes CDR1 SGDLS and CDR2 YYNGEE. V lost 0 bases and J lost 8, with 15 bases in between. The DNA of the CDR3 is TGTGCCAGCAGCGTAGAACAAGGGGGACCTAAGCAGTACTTC. It is translated as CASSVEQGGPKQYF. Combining the CDR3 with reference TRBV9 and TRBJ2-7 gives the whole variable domain DSGVTQTPKHLITATGQRVTLRCSPRSGDLSVYWYQQSLDQGLQFLIQYYNGEERAKGNILERFSAQQFPDLHSELNLSSLELGDSALYFCASSVEQGGPKQYFGPGTRLTVT.

A remark on this clonotype: This CDR3 fails to terminate in the conserved phenylalanine or tryptophan, so it likely reflects a read error. Because the CDR3's place on the DNA is in doubt, the DNA is left out and the CDR3 is given as listed by TCRdb. The CDR3 loop is CASSYPGTEETKYL. V usage is TRBV6-6 and J usage is TRBJ2-5; no check of the table's D call, TRBD1, against the DNA was made. The CDR3 contains 14 residues when both ends are counted. Germline CDR1 reads MNHNY; CDR2 reads SVGAGI (reference sequence).

In the case of this clonotype: Its ends do not fully match the called genes, so a read error is possible. Here the CDR3 reads CAISTSGFYNEQLF. CDR3 sequence (DNA): TGTGCCATCAGTACTAGCGGGTTCTACAATGAGCAACTCTTC. The rearrangement uses TRBV11-2 and TRBJ2-1, with TRBD2 matching over 9 bases. Germline CDR1 is SGHAT and CDR2 is FQNNGV. This CDR3 is 14 amino acids long.

Relative to its sample, this clonotype is medium-sized. The rearrangement uses TRBV11-2 and TRBJ2-1; 12 bases are shared with TRBD2. The trim removed 0 bases at V and 15 bases at J, leaving 6 bases unmatched. Germline loops: CDR1 SGHAT, CDR2 FQNNGV. The CDR3 consists of 14 residues. DNA for the CDR3: TGTGCCAGCAGCTTAGATACTAGCGGGAGGTCTCTGTTCTTC. Protein product: CASSLDTSGRSLFF.

In its sample, this clonotype was seen a few times. A much larger clone sits a single nucleotide away, making a read error possible. The CDR3 DNA is TGTGCCAGCAGCTTTACCCCCGGGGTGAACACCGGGGAGCTGTTTTTT. Translation gives CASSFTPGVNTGELFF. V is TRBV7-9 and J is TRBJ2-2; D is possibly TRBD2 (5 bases). With 3 bases removed from V and 1 base from J, the gap between germline ends came to 12 bases. This CDR3 region has 16 residues. Germline-derived CDR1 and CDR2 are SEHNR and FQNEAQ (reference sequence). Based on the CDR3 plus reference TRBV7-9 and TRBJ2-2, the full variable domain is DTGVSQNPRHKITKRGQNVTFRCDPISEHNRLYWYRQTLGQGPEFLTYFQNEAQLEKSRLLSDRFSAERPKGSFSTLEIQRTEQGDSAMYLCASSFTPGVNTGELFFGEGSRLTVL.

In this sample, this clonotype turned up once. The gene calls are TRBV4-3 and TRBJ2-7; D may be TRBD1 or TRBD2 (5 bases each). CDR1 and CDR2 from the germline V gene are LGHNA and YSLEER. There are 17 residues in the CDR3. DNA for the CDR3: TGCACCATCAGCCAAGGAGCACCCGGGACCGGGCGGTACGAGCAGTACTTC. Translated, it gives CTISQGAPGTGRYEQYF.

For this clonotype: One end of the junction is discordant with germline, which a read error may explain. V usage is TRBV6-2 or TRBV6-3 and J usage is TRBJ2-1, with 8 bases fitting TRBD2. The CDR3 is 15 residues long. CDR1 MNHEY and CDR2 SVGEGT come from the germline V gene. The CDR3 reads CGSSRRLLAANEQFF. Written as DNA, the CDR3 is TGTGGCAGCAGTCGACGACTACTAGCGGCTAATGAGCAATTCTTC.

This clonotype was recorded only once. This chain joins TRBV6-2 or TRBV6-3 and TRBJ1-2; D is perhaps TRBD1 (5 bases). CDR3 length: 13 amino acids. Trimming removed 5 bases at V and 10 bases at J, with 17 bases between. Per the germline V gene, CDR1 is MNHEY and CDR2 is SVGEGT. CDR3 coding DNA: TGTGCCAGCAGTCCAGAGGGGCTCAGTGACTACACCTTC. As protein: CASSPEGLSDYTF.

This clonotype occurred a few times. A junction boundary mismatches the germline segment, possibly from a read error. The chain recombines TRBV12-3 or TRBV12-4 with TRBJ2-2; 10 bases align to TRBD1. The CDR3 is made up of 15 amino acids. This CDR3 reads CVSRDRQGATGELFF. CDR3 nucleotides: TGTGTCAGCAGGGATCGACAGGGGGCCACCGGGGAGTTGTTTTTT.

Worth noting for this clonotype: No conserved phenylalanine or tryptophan ends this CDR3, so it is likely a read error. This chain joins TRBV6-6 and TRBJ1-1; 8 bases are shared with TRBD1. The CDR3 has 15 residues. Per the germline V gene, CDR1 is MNHNY and CDR2 is SVGAGI (reference sequence). After removal of 3 bases from V and 7 bases from J, the junction contained 10 bases not matched to a gene. This chain's CDR3 is CASSYPTGGMSEAFL. As DNA, the CDR3 is TGTGCCAGCAGTTATCCAACAGGGGGTATGAGTGAAGCTTTCCTT.